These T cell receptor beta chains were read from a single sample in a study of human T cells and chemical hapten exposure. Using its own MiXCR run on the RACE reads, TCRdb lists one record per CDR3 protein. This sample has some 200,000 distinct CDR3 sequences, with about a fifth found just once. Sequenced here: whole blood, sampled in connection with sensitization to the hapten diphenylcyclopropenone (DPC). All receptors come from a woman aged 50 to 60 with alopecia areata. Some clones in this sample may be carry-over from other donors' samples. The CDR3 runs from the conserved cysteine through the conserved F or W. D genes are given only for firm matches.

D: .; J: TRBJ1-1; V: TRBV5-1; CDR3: CASSLERGDTEAFF
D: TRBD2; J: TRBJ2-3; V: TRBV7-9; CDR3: CASSLALTSGRTDTQYF
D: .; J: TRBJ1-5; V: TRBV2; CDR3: CASSEARVGGFNQPQHF
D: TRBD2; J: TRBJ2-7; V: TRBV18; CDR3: CASSSSSGRGDEQYF
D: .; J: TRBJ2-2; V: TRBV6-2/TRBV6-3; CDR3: CASRTGATAGELFF
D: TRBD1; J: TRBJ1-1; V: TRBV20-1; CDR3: CSASGQGDTEAFF
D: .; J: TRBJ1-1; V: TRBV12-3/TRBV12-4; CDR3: CASSLVGSGGEAFF
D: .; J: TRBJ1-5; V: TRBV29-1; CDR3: CSVGLSNQPQHF
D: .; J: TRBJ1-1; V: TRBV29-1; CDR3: CSVPDGRRAFF
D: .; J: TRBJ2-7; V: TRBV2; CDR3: CASSEPGGSYEQYF
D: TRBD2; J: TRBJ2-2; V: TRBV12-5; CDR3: CASGLVLAGKVGELFF
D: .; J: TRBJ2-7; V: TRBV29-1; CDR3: CSAGGNSYEQYF
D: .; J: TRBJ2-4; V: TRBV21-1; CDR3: CASSKDSRKANLAKNIQYF
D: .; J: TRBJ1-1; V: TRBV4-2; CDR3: CASSQDKGTEAFF
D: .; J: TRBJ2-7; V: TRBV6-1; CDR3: CASSATGYEQYF
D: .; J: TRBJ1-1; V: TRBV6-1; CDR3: CASSEGPLGYTEAFF
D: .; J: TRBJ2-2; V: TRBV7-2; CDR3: CASSLGSQSAGELFF
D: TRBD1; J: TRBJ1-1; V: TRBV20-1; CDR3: CSADRGLNTEAFF
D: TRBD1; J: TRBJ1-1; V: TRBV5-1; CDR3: CASSVIQGATNTEAFF
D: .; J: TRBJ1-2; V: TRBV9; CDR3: CASSPGDYGYTF
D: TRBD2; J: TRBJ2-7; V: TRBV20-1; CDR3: CSATKGTSLTEEQYF
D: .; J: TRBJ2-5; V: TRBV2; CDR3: CASSAAGPLMTQYF
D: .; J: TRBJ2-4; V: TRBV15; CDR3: CATSRDRLAKNIQYF
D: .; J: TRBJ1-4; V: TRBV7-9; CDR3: CASSQTEVFNEKLFF
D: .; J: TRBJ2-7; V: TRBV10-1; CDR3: CASRGPGLRTYEQYF
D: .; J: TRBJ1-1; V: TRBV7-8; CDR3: CASSRTRNTEAFF
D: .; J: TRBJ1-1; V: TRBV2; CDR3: CASAEDGKLNTEAFF
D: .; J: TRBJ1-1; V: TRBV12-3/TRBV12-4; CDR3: CASSQNWDTEAFF
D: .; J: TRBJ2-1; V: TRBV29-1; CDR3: CSVDTSWAYNEQFF
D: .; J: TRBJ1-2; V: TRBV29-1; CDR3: CSVAQANYGYTF
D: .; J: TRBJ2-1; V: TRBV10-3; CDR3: CAISEPGTTYNEQFF
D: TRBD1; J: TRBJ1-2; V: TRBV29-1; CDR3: CSVTDRDHYGYTF
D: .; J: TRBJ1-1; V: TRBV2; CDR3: CASTGGLAEAFF
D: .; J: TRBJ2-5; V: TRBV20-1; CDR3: CSALAGGETQYF
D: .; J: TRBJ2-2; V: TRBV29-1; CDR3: CSGRTGAVAGELFF
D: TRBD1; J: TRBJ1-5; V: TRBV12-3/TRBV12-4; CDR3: CASSPRTGVGQPQHF
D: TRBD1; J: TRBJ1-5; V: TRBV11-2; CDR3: CASSKGQGHQPQHF
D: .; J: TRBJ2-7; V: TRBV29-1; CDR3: CSVVGGTYEQYF
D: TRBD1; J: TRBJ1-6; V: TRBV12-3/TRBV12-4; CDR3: CASSLTGGNSPLHF
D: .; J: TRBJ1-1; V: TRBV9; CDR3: CASSVVEGYTEAFF
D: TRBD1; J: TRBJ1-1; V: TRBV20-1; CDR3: CSARGDRRHTEAFF
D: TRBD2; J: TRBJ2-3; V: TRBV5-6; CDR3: CASSLELAGGQTQYF
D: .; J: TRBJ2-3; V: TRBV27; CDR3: CASSFYGSTDTQYF
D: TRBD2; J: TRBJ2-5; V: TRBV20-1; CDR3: CSARLSGRGETQYF
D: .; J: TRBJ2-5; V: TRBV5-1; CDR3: CASSLFRTEETQYF
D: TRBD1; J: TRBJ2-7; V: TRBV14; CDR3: CASSQGPGTGTNEQYF
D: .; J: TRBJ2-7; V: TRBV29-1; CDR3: CSVEDRGSVYF
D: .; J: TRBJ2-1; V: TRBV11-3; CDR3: CASSRQRESYNEQFF
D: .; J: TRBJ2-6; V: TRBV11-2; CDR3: CASSQHRGSSGANVLTF